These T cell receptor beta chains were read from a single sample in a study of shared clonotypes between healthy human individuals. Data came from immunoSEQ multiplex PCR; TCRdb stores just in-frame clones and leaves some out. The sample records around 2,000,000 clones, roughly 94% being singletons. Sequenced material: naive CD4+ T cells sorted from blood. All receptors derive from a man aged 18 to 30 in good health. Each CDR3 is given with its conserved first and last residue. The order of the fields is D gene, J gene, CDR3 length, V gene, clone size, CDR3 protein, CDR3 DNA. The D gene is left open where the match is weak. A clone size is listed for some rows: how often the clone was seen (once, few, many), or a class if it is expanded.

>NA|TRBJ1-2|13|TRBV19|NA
CASMRDRIYGYTF
TGTGCCAGTATGAGGGACCGCATTTATGGCTACACCTTC
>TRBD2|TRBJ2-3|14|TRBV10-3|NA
CAISLSGGASTQYF
TGTGCCATCAGCCTTAGCGGGGGGGCATCCACGCAGTATTTT
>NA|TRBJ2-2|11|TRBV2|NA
CASHNTGELFF
TGTGCCAGCCACAACACCGGGGAGCTGTTTTTT
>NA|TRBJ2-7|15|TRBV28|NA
CASRLNPQGSYEQYF
TGTGCCAGCAGGTTAAACCCACAGGGTTCTTACGAGCAGTACTTC
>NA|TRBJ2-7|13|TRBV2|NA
CASRLGTSYEQYF
TGTGCCAGCAGGCTCGGGACTTCCTACGAGCAGTACTTC
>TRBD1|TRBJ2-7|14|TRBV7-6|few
CASSSERTGREQYF
TGTGCCAGCAGCAGCGAAAGGACAGGGCGAGAGCAGTACTTC
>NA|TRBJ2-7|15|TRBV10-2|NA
CASSVKGSAYYEQYF
TGCGCCAGCAGTGTTAAGGGGTCCGCCTACTACGAGCAGTACTTC
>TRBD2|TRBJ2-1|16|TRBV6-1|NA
CASSDPGRGSYNEQFF
TGTGCCAGCAGTGACCCGGGGAGGGGCTCCTACAATGAGCAGTTCTTC
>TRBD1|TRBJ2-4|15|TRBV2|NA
CASSEMGTGVNIQYF
TGTGCCAGCAGTGAAATGGGGACAGGGGTAAACATTCAGTACTTC
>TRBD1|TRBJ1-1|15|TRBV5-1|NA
CASSLVGTGGSEAFF
TGCGCCAGCAGCTTGGTTGGGACAGGGGGCTCTGAAGCTTTCTTT
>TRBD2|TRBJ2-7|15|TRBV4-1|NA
CASSQAFAGGHEQYF
TGCGCCAGCAGCCAAGCTTTTGCGGGAGGGCACGAGCAGTACTTC
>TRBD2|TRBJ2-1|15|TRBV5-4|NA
CASSPGTSGRVEQFF
TGTGCCAGCAGCCCCGGGACTAGCGGGAGGGTTGAGCAGTTCTTC
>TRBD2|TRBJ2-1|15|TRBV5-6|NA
CASTLGVAGGNEQFF
TGTGCCAGCACTTTAGGGGTAGCGGGAGGCAATGAGCAGTTCTTC
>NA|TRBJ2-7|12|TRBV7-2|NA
CASSLRRNEQYF
TGTGCCAGCAGCCTCAGAAGGAACGAGCAGTACTTC
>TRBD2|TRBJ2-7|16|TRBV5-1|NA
CASSLEGSGGPYEQYF
TGCGCCAGCAGCTTGGAGGGTAGCGGGGGACCTTACGAGCAGTACTTC
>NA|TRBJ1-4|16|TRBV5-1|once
CASSREGGVTGEKLFF
TGCGCCAGCAGCCGCGAGGGTGGGGTGACTGGTGAAAAACTGTTTTTT
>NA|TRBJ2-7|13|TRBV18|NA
CASSPGPSYEQYF
TGTGCCAGCTCACCGGGACCGTCATACGAGCAGTACTTC
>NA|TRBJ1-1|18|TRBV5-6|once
CASSSLRQEVNGMTEAFF
TGTGCCAGCAGCTCCCTCCGACAGGAAGTCAATGGGATGACTGAAGCTTTCTTT
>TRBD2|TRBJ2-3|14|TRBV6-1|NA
CASSSGITADTQYF
TGTGCCAGCAGTAGCGGGATAACAGCCGATACGCAGTATTTT
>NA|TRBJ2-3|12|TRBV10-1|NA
CASSPGTDTQYF
TGCGCCAGCAGCCCAGGCACAGATACGCAGTATTTT
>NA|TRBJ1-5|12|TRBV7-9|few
CASSFGYQPQHF
TGTGCCAGCAGCTTTGGATATCAGCCCCAGCATTTT
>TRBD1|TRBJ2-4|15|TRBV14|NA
CASSEGALAKNIQYF
TGTGCCAGCAGCGAGGGGGCCCTAGCCAAAAACATTCAGTACTTC
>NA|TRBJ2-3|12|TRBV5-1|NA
CASSSETDTQYF
TGCGCCAGCAGCTCCGAGACAGATACGCAGTATTTT
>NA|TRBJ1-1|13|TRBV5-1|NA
CASSWGSVTEAFF
TGCGCCAGCAGCTGGGGCAGTGTCACTGAAGCTTTCTTT
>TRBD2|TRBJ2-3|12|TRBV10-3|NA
CAIRETSDTQYF
TGTGCCATCAGGGAGACTAGCGATACGCAGTATTTT
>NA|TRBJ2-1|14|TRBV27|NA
CASWRGGIYNEQFF
TGTGCCAGTTGGAGGGGGGGGATCTACAATGAGCAGTTCTTC
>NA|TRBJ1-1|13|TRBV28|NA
CASFPADRPEAFF
TGTGCCAGCTTTCCGGCCGATAGGCCTGAAGCTTTCTTT
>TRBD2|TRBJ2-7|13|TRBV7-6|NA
CASSREAHYEQYF
TGTGCCAGCAGCCGGGAGGCCCACTACGAGCAGTACTTC
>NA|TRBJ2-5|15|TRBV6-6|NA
CASSYFPRGQETQYF
TGTGCCAGCAGTTACTTCCCTAGAGGTCAAGAGACCCAGTACTTC
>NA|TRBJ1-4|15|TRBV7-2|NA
CASRRRGDGDEKLFF
TGTGCCAGCAGACGTAGGGGGGACGGTGATGAAAAACTGTTTTTT
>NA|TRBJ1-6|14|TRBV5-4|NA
CASSLGGYNSPLHF
TGTGCCAGCAGCTTAGGGGGCTATAATTCACCCCTCCACTTT
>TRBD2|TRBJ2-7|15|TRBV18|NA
CASSPPLAGSYEQYF
TGTGCCAGCTCACCACCGCTAGCGGGATCCTACGAGCAGTACTTC
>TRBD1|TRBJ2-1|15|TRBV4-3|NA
CASSLSGTVYNEQFF
TGCGCCAGCAGCCTTTCTGGGACAGTTTACAATGAGCAGTTCTTC
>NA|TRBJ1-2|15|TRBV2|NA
CASSEQRTRNYGYTF
TGTGCCAGCAGTGAACAGCGGACGAGAAACTATGGCTACACCTTC
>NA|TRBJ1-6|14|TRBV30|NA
CAWSLGQGNSPLHF
TGTGCCTGGAGTTTAGGCCAGGGGAATTCACCCCTCCACTTT
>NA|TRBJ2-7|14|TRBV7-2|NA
CASSPRQTSYEQYF
TGTGCCAGCAGCCCCCGGCAGACCTCCTACGAGCAGTACTTC
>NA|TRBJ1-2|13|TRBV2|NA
CASSEAVSAGYTF
TGTGCCAGCAGTGAAGCGGTGTCGGCTGGCTACACCTTC
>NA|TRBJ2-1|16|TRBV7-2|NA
CASSSRQEGFHNEQFF
TGTGCCAGCAGCTCCCGGCAGGAGGGTTTCCACAATGAGCAGTTCTTC
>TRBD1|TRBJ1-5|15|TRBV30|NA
CAWSSGQGRNQPQHF
TGTGCCTGGAGCAGTGGACAGGGGCGCAATCAGCCCCAGCATTTT
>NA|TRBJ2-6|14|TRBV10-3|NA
CAISRDSGANVLTF
TGTGCCATCAGTAGAGATTCTGGGGCCAACGTCCTGACTTTC
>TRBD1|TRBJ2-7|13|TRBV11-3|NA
CASSIDRADEQYF
TGTGCCAGCAGCATTGACAGGGCGGACGAGCAGTACTTC
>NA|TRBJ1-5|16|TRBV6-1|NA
CASSELGAGGNQPQHF
TGTGCCAGCAGTGAACTAGGCGCAGGAGGCAATCAGCCCCAGCATTTT
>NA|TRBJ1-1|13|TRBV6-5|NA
CASSYQGEDEAFF
TGTGCCAGCAGTTACCAGGGTGAAGATGAAGCTTTCTTT
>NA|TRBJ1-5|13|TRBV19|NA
CASSRSWGQPQHF
TGTGCCAGTAGTAGGTCGTGGGGTCAGCCCCAGCATTTT
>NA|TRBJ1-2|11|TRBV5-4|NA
CASSFNYGYTF
TGTGCCAGCAGCTTTAACTATGGCTACACCTTC
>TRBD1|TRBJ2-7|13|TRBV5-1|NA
CARFRDRCYEQYF
TGCGCCAGGTTCCGGGACAGATGCTACGAGCAGTACTTC
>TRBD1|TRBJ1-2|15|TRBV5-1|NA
CASSLQGENNYGYTF
TGCGCCAGCAGCTTGCAGGGGGAAAATAACTATGGCTACACCTTC
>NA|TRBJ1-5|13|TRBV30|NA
CAWGGDPNQPQHF
TGTGCCTGGGGGGGGGATCCCAATCAGCCCCAGCATTTT
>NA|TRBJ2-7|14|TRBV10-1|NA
CASSAAGKYSGQYF
TGCGCCAGCAGTGCGGCAGGGAAGTATTCTGGGCAGTACTTC
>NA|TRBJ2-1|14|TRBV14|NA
CASSRSTPYNEQFF
TGTGCCAGCAGCCGGAGTACTCCCTACAATGAGCAGTTCTTC
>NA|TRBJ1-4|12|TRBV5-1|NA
CASSTGNEKLFF
TGCGCCAGCAGTACAGGGAATGAAAAACTGTTTTTT
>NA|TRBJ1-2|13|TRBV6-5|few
CASSYDANYGYTF
TGTGCCAGCAGTTACGACGCTAACTATGGCTACACCTTC
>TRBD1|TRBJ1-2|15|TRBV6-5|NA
CASSYRDRGGYGYTF
TGTGCCAGCAGTTACCGGGACAGGGGTGGCTATGGCTACACCTTC
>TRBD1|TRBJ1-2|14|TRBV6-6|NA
CASSYPDRGQGYTF
TGTGCCAGCAGTTACCCCGACAGGGGGCAAGGCTACACCTTC
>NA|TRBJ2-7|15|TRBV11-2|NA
CASSRPGQTGEEQYF
TGTGCCAGCAGCCGCCCTGGGCAGACGGGAGAGGAGCAGTACTTC